There are many counts of the clone carrying this T cell receptor beta chain. RNA transcripts were the template for amplifying TCR beta CDR3 regions. Using the HTBI primer set, a first-round RT-PCR was run on the TCR CDR3. MiXCR, run by TCRdb on the multiplex PCR reads, gives a single entry per CDR3 protein. The repertoire holds about 510,000 distinct CDR3 sequences, with 40% to 50% as singletons. Germline V gene lookup returns CDR1 SGHDT and CDR2 YYEEEE. This CDR3 region has 18 residues. After removal of 1 base from V and 0 bases from J, the junction contained 7 bases not matched to a gene. This specimen comes from a study of T cells in Graves' hyperthyroidism and ophthalmopathy.

Sequenced: peripheral blood or thyroid tissue (not recorded which). The chain couples TRBV5-6 to TRBJ2-6; 7 bases match TRBD1. The sequence was collected from an adult woman with Graves' disease, either hyperthyroidism or ophthalmopathy (not recorded which). CDR3 region: CASSLTGTEISGANVLTF. In nucleotides, the CDR3 is TGTGCCAGCAGCTTGACTGGGACAGAAATCTCTGGGGCCAACGTCCTGACTTTC. The full variable domain, completed using reference TRBV5-6 and TRBJ2-6, is DAGVTQSPTHLIKTRGQQVTLRCSPKSGHDTVSWYQQALGQGPQFIFQYYEEEERQRGNFPDRFSGHQFPNYSSELNVNALLLGDSALYLCASSLTGTEISGANVLTFGAGSRLTVL.